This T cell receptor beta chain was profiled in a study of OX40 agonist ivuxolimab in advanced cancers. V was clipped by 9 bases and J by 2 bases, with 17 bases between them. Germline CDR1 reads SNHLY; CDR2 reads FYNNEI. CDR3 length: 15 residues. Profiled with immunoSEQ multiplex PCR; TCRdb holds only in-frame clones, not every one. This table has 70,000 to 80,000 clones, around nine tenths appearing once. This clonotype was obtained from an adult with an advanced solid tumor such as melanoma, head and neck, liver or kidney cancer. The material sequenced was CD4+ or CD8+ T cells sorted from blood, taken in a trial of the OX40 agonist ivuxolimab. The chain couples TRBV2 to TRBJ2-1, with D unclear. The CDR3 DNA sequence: TGTGCCAGTAATCCTACTACCACCCCCTACAATGAGCAGTTCTTC. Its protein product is CASNPTTTPYNEQFF. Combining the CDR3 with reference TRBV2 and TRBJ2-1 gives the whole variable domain EPEVTQTPSHQVTQMGQEVILRCVPISNHLYFYWYRQILGQKVEFLVSFYNNEISEKSEIFDDQFSVERPDGSNFTLKIRSTKLEDSAMYFCASNPTTTPYNEQFFGPGTRLTVL.